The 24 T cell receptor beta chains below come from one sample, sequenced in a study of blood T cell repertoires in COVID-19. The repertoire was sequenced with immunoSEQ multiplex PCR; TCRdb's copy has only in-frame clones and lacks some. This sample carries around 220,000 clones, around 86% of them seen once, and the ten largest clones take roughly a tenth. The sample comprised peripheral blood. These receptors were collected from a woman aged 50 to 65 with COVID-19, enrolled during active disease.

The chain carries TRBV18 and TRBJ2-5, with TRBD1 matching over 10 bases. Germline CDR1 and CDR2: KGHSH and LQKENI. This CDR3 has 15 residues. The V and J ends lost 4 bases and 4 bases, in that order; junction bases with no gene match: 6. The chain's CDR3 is CASSLGTGERETQYF. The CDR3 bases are TGTGCCAGCTCACTAGGGACAGGGGAGAGAGAGACCCAGTACTTC.

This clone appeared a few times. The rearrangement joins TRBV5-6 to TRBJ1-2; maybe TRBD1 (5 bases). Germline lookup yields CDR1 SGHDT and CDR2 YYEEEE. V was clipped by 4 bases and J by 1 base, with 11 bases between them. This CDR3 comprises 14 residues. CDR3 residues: CASSALTVNYGYTF. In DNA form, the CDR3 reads TGTGCCAGCAGCGCCTTGACAGTTAACTATGGCTACACCTTC.

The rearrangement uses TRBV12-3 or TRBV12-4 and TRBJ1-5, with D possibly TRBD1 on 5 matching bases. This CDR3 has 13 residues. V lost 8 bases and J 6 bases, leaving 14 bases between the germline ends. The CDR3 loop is CASLLGGVQPQHF. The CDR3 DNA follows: TGTGCCAGCCTCTTGGGAGGGGTTCAGCCCCAGCATTTT.

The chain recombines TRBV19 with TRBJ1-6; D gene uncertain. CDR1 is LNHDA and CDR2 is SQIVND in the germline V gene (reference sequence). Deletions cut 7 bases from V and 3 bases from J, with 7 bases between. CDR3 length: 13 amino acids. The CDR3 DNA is TGTGCCAGTACGGGAATCTATAATTCACCCCTCCACTTT. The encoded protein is CASTGIYNSPLHF.

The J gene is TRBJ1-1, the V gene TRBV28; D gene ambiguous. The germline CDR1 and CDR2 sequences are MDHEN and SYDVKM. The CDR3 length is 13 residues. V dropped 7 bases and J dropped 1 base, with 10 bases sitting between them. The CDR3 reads CASKKAENTEAFF. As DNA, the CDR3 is TGTGCCAGCAAAAAAGCGGAGAACACTGAAGCTTTCTTT. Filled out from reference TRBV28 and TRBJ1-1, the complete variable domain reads DVKVTQSSRYLVKRTGEKVFLECVQDMDHENMFWYRQDPGLGLRLIYFSYDVKMKEKGDIPEGYSVSREKKERFSLILESASTNQTSMYLCASKKAENTEAFFGQGTRLTVV.

The CDR3 reads CASGNRGGGDTEAFF. The CDR3 coding sequence is TGTGCCAGCGGGAACAGGGGAGGAGGTGACACTGAAGCTTTCTTT. The rearrangement uses TRBV7-9 and TRBJ1-1; TRBD1 matches 7 bases. This CDR3 spans 15 amino acids. The trim removed 8 bases at V and 3 bases at J, leaving 12 bases unmatched. Germline assignment: CDR1 SEHNR and CDR2 FQNEAQ (reference sequence).

CDR3 loop: CASSSEAFQTEAFF. The CDR3 region has the DNA TGTGCCAGCAGCTCGGAGGCGTTCCAGACTGAAGCTTTCTTT. This chain connects TRBV11-2 to TRBJ1-1; D remains ambiguous. The length of the CDR3 is 14 residues. Trimming removed 4 bases at V and 5 bases at J, with 14 bases between. From germline, CDR1 is SGHAT and CDR2 FQNNGV. Variable domain in full (rest from reference TRBV11-2 and TRBJ1-1): EAGVAQSPRYKIIEKRQSVAFWCNPISGHATLYWYQQILGQGPKLLIQFQNNGVVDDSQLPKDRFSAERLKGVDSTLKIQPAKLEDSAVYLCASSSEAFQTEAFFGQGTRLTVV.

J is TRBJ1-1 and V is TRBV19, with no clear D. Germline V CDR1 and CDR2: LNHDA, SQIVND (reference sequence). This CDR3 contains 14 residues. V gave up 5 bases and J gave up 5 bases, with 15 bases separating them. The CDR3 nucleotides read TGTGCCAGTAGTCCCCTAGGAGGAGGGACTGAAGCTTTCTTT. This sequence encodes CASSPLGGGTEAFF. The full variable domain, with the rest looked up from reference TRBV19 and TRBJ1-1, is DGGITQSPKYLFRKEGQNVTLSCEQNLNHDAMYWYRQDPGQGLRLIYYSQIVNDFQKGDIAEGYSVSREKKESFPLTVTSAQKNPTAFYLCASSPLGGGTEAFFGQGTRLTVV.

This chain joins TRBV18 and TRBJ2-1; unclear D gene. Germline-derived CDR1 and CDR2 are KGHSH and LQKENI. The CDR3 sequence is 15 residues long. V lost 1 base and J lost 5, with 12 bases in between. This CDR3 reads CASSPLGKADNEQFF. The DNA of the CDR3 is TGTGCCAGCTCACCACTCGGCAAGGCGGACAATGAGCAGTTCTTC.

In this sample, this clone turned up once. CDR3 in amino acids: CASKGTGAIYGYTF. In nucleotides, the CDR3 is TGTGCCAGCAAAGGGACAGGGGCCATCTATGGCTACACCTTC. The gene calls are TRBV6-6 and TRBJ1-2; 10 bases match TRBD1. This CDR3 is built from 14 residues. The germline CDR1 and CDR2 sequences are MNHNY and SVGAGI (reference sequence). V was clipped by 7 bases and J by 4 bases; unmatched bases: 6.

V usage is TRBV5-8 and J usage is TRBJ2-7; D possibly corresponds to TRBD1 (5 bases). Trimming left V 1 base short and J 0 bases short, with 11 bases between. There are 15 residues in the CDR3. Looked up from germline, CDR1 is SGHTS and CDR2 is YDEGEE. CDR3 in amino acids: CASSLRQRSSYEQYV. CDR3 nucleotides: TGTGCCAGCAGCTTGAGACAGAGGAGCTCCTACGAGCAGTACGTC.

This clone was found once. CDR3 amino acids: CASSGTSGGRPELFF. The CDR3 nucleotides read TGTGCCAGCAGCGGAACTAGCGGGGGCCGGCCTGAGCTGTTTTTT. The chain links TRBV7-6 to TRBJ2-2; 11 bases fit TRBD2. V shed 5 bases, J shed 11 bases, and the junction held 10 bases outside the gene matches. Germline V lookup: CDR1 SGHVS, CDR2 FNYEAQ. The CDR3 is 15 residues long.

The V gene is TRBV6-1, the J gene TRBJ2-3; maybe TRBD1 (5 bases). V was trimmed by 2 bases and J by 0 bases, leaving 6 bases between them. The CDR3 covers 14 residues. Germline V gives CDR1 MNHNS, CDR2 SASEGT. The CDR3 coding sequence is TGTGCCAGCAGTGAACGACAGAGCACAGATACGCAGTATTTT. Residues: CASSERQSTDTQYF.

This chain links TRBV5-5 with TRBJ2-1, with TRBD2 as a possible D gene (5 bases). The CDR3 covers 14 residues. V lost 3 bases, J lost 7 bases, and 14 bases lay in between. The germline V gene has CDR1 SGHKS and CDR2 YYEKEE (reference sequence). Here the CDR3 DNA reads TGTGCCAGCAGCTCGCCGCCCTCGGGAAATGAGCAGTTCTTC. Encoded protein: CASSSPPSGNEQFF.

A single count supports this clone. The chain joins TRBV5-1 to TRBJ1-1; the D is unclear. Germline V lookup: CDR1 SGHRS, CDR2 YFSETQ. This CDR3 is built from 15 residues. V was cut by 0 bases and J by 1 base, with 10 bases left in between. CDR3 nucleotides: TGCGCCAGCAGCTTGGCCGCACGGGAGAACACTGAAGCTTTCTTT. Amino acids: CASSLAARENTEAFF.

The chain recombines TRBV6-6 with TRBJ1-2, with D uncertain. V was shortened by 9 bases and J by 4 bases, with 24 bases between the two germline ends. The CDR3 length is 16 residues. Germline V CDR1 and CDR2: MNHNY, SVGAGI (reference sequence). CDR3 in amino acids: CASTILERPNLYGYTF. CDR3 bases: TGTGCCAGTACCATTCTGGAGAGGCCTAATCTCTATGGCTACACCTTC.

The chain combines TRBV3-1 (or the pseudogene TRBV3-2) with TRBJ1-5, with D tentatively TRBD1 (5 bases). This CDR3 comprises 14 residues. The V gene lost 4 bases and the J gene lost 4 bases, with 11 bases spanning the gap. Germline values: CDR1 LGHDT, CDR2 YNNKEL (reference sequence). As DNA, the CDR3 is TGTGCCAGCAGCCGTGGGGGAGGGAATCAGCCCCAGCATTTT. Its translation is CASSRGGGNQPQHF.

CDR3 residues: CASSYAGQGNGYTF. In DNA form, the CDR3 reads TGTGCCAGCAGTTACGCGGGACAGGGCAACGGCTACACCTTC. The chain has TRBV6-6 and TRBJ1-2, with TRBD1 matching over 9 bases. Per germline, CDR1 MNHNY and CDR2 SVGAGI (reference sequence). The CDR3 sequence is 14 residues long. V lost 2 bases, J lost 8 bases, and 6 bases stayed unmatched.

CDR3 sequence reads: CASSPWTGGSSYNEQFF. CDR3 DNA sequence: TGTGCCAGCAGCCCCTGGACAGGGGGCAGCTCCTACAATGAGCAGTTCTTC. The chain combines TRBV11-3 with TRBJ2-1, with 11 bases identical to TRBD1. After removal of 5 bases from V and 0 bases from J, the junction contained 6 bases not matched to a gene. This CDR3 has 17 residues. From germline, CDR1 is SGHNT and CDR2 YENEEA.

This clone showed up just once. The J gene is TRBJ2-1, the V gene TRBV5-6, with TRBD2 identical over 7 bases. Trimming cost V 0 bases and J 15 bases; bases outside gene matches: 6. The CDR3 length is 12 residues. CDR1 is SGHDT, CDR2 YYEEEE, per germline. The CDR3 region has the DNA TGTGCCAGCAGCTTGGACCGGACTAGGCTGTTCTTC. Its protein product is CASSLDRTRLFF.

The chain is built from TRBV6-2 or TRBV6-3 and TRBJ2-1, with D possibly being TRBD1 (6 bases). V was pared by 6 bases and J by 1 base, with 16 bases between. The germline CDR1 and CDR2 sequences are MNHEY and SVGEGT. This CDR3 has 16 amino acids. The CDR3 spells CASSSGQTYSYNEQFF. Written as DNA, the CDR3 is TGTGCCAGCAGCTCCGGACAGACGTATTCCTACAATGAGCAGTTCTTC.

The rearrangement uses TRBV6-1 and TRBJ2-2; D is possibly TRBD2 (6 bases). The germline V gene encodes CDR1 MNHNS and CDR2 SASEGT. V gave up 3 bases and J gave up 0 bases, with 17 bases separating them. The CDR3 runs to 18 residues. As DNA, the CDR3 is TGTGCCAGCAGTGAGAAAGGAGGGGCGTTCGCGAACACCGGGGAGCTGTTTTTT. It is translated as CASSEKGGAFANTGELFF.

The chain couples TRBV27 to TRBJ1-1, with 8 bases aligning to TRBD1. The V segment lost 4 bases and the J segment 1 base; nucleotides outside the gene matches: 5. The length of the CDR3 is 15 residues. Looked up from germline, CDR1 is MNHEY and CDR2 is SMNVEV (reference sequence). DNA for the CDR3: TGTGCCAGCAGTTATGGACAGGGAACGAACACTGAAGCTTTCTTT. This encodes CASSYGQGTNTEAFF.

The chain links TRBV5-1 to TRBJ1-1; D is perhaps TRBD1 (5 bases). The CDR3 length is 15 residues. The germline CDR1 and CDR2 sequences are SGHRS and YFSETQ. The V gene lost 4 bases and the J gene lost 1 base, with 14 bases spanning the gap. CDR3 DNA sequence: TGCGCCAGCAGCCCTTGGACATCGGAGAACACTGAAGCTTTCTTT. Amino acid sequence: CASSPWTSENTEAFF.